This passage covers 22 T cell receptor beta chains from one sample sequenced in a study of shared clonotypes between healthy human individuals. Assay used: immunoSEQ multiplex PCR; TCRdb lists only in-frame clones, some missing. The repertoire has roughly 700,000 clones, approximately 79% of them found once; the top ten carry around 1.6%. The material sequenced was memory CD4+ T cells sorted from blood. Sample subset: CD45RA-negative fraction. Source of these receptors: a woman aged 25 to 39 in good health.

This chain joins TRBV6-1 and TRBJ1-3; no clear D gene. The CDR3 is 16 residues long. V gave up 0 bases and J gave up 2 bases, with 11 bases separating them. In germline, CDR1 is MNHNS, CDR2 SASEGT. CDR3 DNA: TGTGCCAGCAGTGAAGCGGGGATCAGAACTGGAAACACCATATATTTT. It yields the protein CASSEAGIRTGNTIYF.

Turning to this clone: This sample includes further DNA sequences coding for the same CDR3. V is TRBV2 and J is TRBJ1-1; maybe TRBD1 (6 bases). This CDR3 region has 11 residues. CDR1 is SNHLY and CDR2 is FYNNEI in the germline V gene. V was shortened by 8 bases and J by 8 bases, with 12 bases between the two germline ends. In DNA form, the CDR3 reads TGTGCCAGCCACCAGGACAGCGAAGCTTTCTTT. Amino acids: CASHQDSEAFF.

This clone was counted once. V is TRBV4-2 and J is TRBJ2-1; D is possibly TRBD2 (7 bases). The CDR3 totals 21 residues. V was clipped by 0 bases and J by 5 bases, with 29 bases between them. Per germline, CDR1 LGHNA and CDR2 YNFKEQ. CDR3 bases: TGTGCCAGCAGCCAAGATAGTTATACGGGCGGGGGCCGCCGAAGAAACAATGAGCAGTTCTTC. It translates to CASSQDSYTGGGRRRNNEQFF.

The J gene is TRBJ1-1, the V gene TRBV6-5; D is ambiguous. CDR1 MNHEY and CDR2 SVGAGI come from the germline V gene. The V and J ends lost 2 bases and 6 bases respectively, with 10 bases between them. The CDR3 consists of 13 residues. The CDR3 nucleotides read TGTGCCAGCAGTTACCGTCGTGGGTCTGAAGCTTTCTTT. Its protein product is CASSYRRGSEAFF.

The chain carries TRBV6-5 and TRBJ2-5, with D possibly being TRBD1 (6 bases). The length of the CDR3 is 14 residues. Trimming pared 2 bases from V and 5 bases from J, leaving 12 bases between. Germline CDR1 is MNHEY and CDR2 is SVGAGI. CDR3 sequence reads: CASSYGARGETQYF. In DNA form, the CDR3 reads TGTGCCAGCAGTTACGGGGCGAGGGGGGAGACCCAGTACTTC.

This clone was found a few times. The chain is built from TRBV30 and TRBJ1-1; D gene unclear. Trimming left V 0 bases short and J 3 bases short, with 2 bases between. The CDR3 totals 11 residues. Per germline, CDR1 GTSNPN and CDR2 SVGIG (reference sequence). For the CDR3, the DNA is TGTGCCTGGAGTGTGTACACTGAAGCTTTCTTT. Translation gives CAWSVYTEAFF. Drawing the rest from reference TRBV30 and TRBJ1-1, the complete variable domain is SQTIHQWPATLVQPVGSPLSLECTVEGTSNPNLYWYRQAAGRGLQLLFYSVGIGQISSEVPQNLSASRPQDRQFILSSKKLLLSDSGFYLCAWSVYTEAFFGQGTRLTVV.

This clone was seen a few times. The chain uses TRBV28 and TRBJ1-2; TRBD1 aligns across 9 bases. CDR3 length: 13 residues. Unmatched junction bases numbered 7, after V lost 8 bases and J lost 6 bases. Germline CDR1 MDHEN, CDR2 SYDVKM. Here the CDR3 DNA reads TGTGCCAGCTCCGGGACAGGGTATGATGGCTACACCTTC. This codes for CASSGTGYDGYTF.

V gene TRBV5-6 combines with J gene TRBJ1-2; no clear D gene. The length of the CDR3 is 15 residues. The germline V and J ends were trimmed by 3 bases and 0 bases, with 12 bases remaining between them. Germline CDR1 reads SGHDT; CDR2 reads YYEEEE. The CDR3 sequence is CASSYNLGSNYGYTF. CDR3 nucleotides: TGTGCCAGCAGCTACAACCTGGGTTCTAACTATGGCTACACCTTC.

Regarding this clone: Given a much more abundant clone one base away, this may be a read error. Distinct nucleotide sequences in the sample also encode this CDR3. The chain combines TRBV9 with TRBJ2-3, with TRBD2 identical over 7 bases. V dropped 2 bases and J dropped 0; count of bases not matched to a gene: 0. Germline V gives CDR1 SGDLS, CDR2 YYNGEE. The CDR3 is made up of 14 amino acids. The CDR3 here is CASSVGGSTDTQYF. The CDR3 nucleotides are TGTGCCAGCAGCGTGGGGGGGAGCACAGATACGCAGTATTTT.

The chain is built from TRBV18 and TRBJ2-7, with 7 positions matching TRBD1. The V and J ends lost 3 bases and 6 bases, in that order; junction bases with no gene match: 8. CDR1 is KGHSH and CDR2 is LQKENI in the germline V gene. This CDR3 is 14 amino acids long. CDR3 bases: TGTGCCAGCTCACCGCCGGGACAGAGGGGCGAGCAGTACTTC. Protein sequence: CASSPPGQRGEQYF.

The chain combines TRBV11-2 with TRBJ2-7; 8 positions match TRBD2. Germline loops: CDR1 SGHAT, CDR2 FQNNGV. V gave up 4 bases and J gave up 4 bases; unmatched junction bases: 6. The CDR3 totals 14 residues. The CDR3, as DNA: TGTGCCAGCAGCTCCAGCGGGAGTGGTTACGAGCAGTACTTC. As protein: CASSSSGSGYEQYF. Full variable domain (rest looked up from reference TRBV11-2 and TRBJ2-7): EAGVAQSPRYKIIEKRQSVAFWCNPISGHATLYWYQQILGQGPKLLIQFQNNGVVDDSQLPKDRFSAERLKGVDSTLKIQPAKLEDSAVYLCASSSSGSGYEQYFGPGTRLTVT.

The V and J genes are TRBV28 and TRBJ1-2, with 10 bases matching TRBD1. Germline assignment: CDR1 MDHEN and CDR2 SYDVKM. The J segment lost 6 bases and the V segment lost 6 bases, leaving 4 bases of the junction unmatched. This CDR3 has 13 amino acids. CDR3 region: CASRPGTGDGYTF. The CDR3 DNA reads as TGTGCCAGCAGGCCCGGGACAGGGGATGGCTACACCTTC.

V usage is TRBV28 and J usage is TRBJ1-5; TRBD1 might be the D (6 bases). The CDR3 contains 15 residues. CDR1 and CDR2 from the germline V gene are MDHEN and SYDVKM. V dropped 3 bases and J dropped 5 bases, with 14 bases sitting between them. CDR3 sequence (DNA): TGTGCCAGCAGTTTGACAGGTAGTGGGGATCAGCCCCAGCATTTT. Residues: CASSLTGSGDQPQHF.

V is TRBV11-2 and J is TRBJ2-1, with D unresolved. The CDR3 spans 17 residues. Germline assignment: CDR1 SGHAT and CDR2 FQNNGV. The V gene lost 6 bases and the J gene lost 4 bases, with 22 bases spanning the gap. CDR3 nucleotides: TGTGCCAGCAGTGCTCGAAACGCGCCACGTTCGTACAATGAGCAGTTCTTC. Amino acid sequence: CASSARNAPRSYNEQFF.

V and J are TRBV28 and TRBJ1-2; D might be TRBD1 (5 bases). CDR1 MDHEN and CDR2 SYDVKM come from the germline V gene. V shed 3 bases and J shed 4 bases, with 9 bases lying between them. This CDR3 contains 13 residues. Here the CDR3 reads CASSFPGGYGYTF. The CDR3 DNA sequence: TGTGCCAGCAGTTTCCCGGGGGGCTATGGCTACACCTTC.

The chain employs TRBV7-8 and TRBJ2-3; 12 bases fit TRBD2. With 1 base clipped from V and 6 bases from J, the junction kept 2 bases outside the gene matches. The germline V gene has CDR1 SGHVS and CDR2 FQNEAQ. CDR3 length equals 15 residues. CDR3 nucleotides: TGTGCCAGCAGCTTAGACCTAGCGGGAGGGGATACGCAGTATTTT. The encoded protein is CASSLDLAGGDTQYF.

To note about this clone: The same CDR3 is also encoded by other DNA sequences in this sample. The rearrangement joins TRBV18 to TRBJ1-5, with unresolved D. This CDR3 comprises 14 residues. V dropped 2 bases and J dropped 0 bases, with 5 bases sitting between them. The V gene's germline CDR1 is KGHSH and CDR2 LQKENI. The CDR3 loop reads CASSPTDSNQPQHF. The CDR3 DNA reads as TGTGCCAGCTCACCAACCGATAGCAATCAGCCCCAGCATTTT.

In this sample, this clone turned up a few times. The rearrangement joins TRBV9 to TRBJ2-2; D unclear. Germline V gene lookup returns CDR1 SGDLS and CDR2 YYNGEE. The germline V and J ends were trimmed by 2 bases and 5 bases, with 13 bases remaining between them. This CDR3 has 15 residues. The DNA for the CDR3 is TGTGCCAGCAGCGTTAGCCCGGTGGAAACCGGGGAGCTGTTTTTT. Translating gives CASSVSPVETGELFF.

This clone was picked up a small number of times. The V call is TRBV5-4, the J call TRBJ1-2; the match to TRBD1 covers 8 bases. The CDR3 extends over 16 amino acids. The ends lost 4 bases at V and 5 bases at J; junction bases unmatched: 13. From germline, CDR1 is SGHNT and CDR2 YYREEE (reference sequence). The CDR3 DNA follows: TGTGCCAGCAGCCATTCTGGGACAGGAGGGTGGTATGGCTACACCTTC. Translated: CASSHSGTGGWYGYTF.

Points on this clone: This may be a read error, as it is one base from a much larger clone. The identical CDR3 is also encoded by other nucleotide sequences in the sample. J is TRBJ2-1 and V is TRBV7-9; possibly TRBD2 for D (5 bases). Trimming removed 0 bases from V and 9 bases from J, with 6 bases in between. The CDR3 loop spans 12 amino acids. The germline V gene has CDR1 SEHNR and CDR2 FQNEAQ (reference sequence). CDR3 coding DNA: TGTGCCAGCAGCTTAGCGGGGAGTGAGCAGTTCTTC. Translation gives CASSLAGSEQFF.

V gene TRBV18 combines with J gene TRBJ1-4; D gene unclear. The CDR3 covers 15 residues. The germline V gene has CDR1 KGHSH and CDR2 LQKENI. V lost 1 base and J 0 bases, leaving 6 bases between the germline ends. CDR3 in amino acids: CASSPLSSTNEKLFF. The CDR3 DNA follows: TGTGCCAGCTCACCACTGTCCTCAACTAATGAAAAACTGTTTTTT.

Points on this clone: This same CDR3 is encoded by further DNA sequences in the sample. The chain has TRBV5-1 and TRBJ1-1, with TRBD1 matching over 7 bases. The CDR3 loop spans 14 amino acids. V shed 4 bases, J shed 3 bases, and the junction held 6 bases outside the gene matches. Germline CDR1 reads SGHRS; CDR2 reads YFSETQ. The CDR3 bases are TGCGCCAGCAGCGCGGGACAGCCATACACTGAAGCTTTCTTT. Encoded protein: CASSAGQPYTEAFF. Looking up the rest from reference TRBV5-1 and TRBJ1-1 gives the full variable domain: KAGVTQTPRYLIKTRGQQVTLSCSPISGHRSVSWYQQTPGQGLQFLFEYFSETQRNKGNFPGRFSGRQFSNSRSEMNVSTLELGDSALYLCASSAGQPYTEAFFGQGTRLTVV.